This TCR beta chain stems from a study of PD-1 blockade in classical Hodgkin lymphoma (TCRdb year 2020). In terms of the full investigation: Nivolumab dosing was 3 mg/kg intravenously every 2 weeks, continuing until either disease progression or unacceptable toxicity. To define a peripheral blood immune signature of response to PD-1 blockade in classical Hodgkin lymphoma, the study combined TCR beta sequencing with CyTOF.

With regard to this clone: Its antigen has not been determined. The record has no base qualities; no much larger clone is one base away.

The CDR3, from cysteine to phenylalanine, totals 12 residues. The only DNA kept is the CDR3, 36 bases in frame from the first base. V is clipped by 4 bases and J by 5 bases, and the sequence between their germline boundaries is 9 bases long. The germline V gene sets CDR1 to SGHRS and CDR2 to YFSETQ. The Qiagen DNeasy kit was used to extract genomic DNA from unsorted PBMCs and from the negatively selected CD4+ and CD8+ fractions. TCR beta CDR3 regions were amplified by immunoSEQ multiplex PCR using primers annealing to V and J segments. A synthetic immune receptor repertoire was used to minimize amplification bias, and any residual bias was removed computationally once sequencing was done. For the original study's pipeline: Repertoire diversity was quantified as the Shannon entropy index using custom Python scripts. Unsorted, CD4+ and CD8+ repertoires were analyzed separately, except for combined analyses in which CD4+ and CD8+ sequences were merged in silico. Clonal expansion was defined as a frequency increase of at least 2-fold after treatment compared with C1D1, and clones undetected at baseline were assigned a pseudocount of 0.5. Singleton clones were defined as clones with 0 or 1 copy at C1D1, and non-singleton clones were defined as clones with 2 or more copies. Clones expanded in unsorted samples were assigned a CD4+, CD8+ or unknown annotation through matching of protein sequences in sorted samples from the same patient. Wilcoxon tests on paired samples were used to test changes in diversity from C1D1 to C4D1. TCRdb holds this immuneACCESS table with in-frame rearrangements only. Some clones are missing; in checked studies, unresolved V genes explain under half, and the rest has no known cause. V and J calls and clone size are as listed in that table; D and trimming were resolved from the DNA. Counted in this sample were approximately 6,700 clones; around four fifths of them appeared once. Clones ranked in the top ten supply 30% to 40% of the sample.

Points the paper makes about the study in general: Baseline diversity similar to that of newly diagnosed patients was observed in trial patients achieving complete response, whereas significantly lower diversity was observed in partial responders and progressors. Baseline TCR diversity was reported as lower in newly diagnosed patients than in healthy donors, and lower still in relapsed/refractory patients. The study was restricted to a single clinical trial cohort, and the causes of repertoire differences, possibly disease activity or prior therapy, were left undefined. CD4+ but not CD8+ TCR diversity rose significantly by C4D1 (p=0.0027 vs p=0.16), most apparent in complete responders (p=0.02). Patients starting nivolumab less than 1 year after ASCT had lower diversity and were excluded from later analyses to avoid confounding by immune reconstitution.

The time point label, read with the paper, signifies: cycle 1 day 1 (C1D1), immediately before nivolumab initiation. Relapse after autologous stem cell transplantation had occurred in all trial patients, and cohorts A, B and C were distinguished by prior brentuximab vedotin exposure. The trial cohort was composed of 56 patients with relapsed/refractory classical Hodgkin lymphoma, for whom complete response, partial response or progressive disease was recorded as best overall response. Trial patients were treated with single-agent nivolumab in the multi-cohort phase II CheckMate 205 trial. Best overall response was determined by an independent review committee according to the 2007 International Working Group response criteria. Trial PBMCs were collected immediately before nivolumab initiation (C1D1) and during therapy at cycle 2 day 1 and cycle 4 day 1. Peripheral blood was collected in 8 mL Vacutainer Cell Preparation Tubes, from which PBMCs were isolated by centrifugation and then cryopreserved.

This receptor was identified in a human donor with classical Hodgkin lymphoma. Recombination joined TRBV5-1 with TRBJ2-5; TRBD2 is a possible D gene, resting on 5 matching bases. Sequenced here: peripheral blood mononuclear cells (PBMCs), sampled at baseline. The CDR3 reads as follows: CASSQRGETQYF. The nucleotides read TGCGCCAGCAGCCAAAGAGGGGAGACCCAGTACTTC.